A selection of T cell receptor beta chains follows, all from one sample in a study of T cell responses to AZD1222 COVID-19 vaccine. Assay: immunoSEQ multiplex PCR; the TCRdb copy retains only in-frame clones and omits some. The sample lists 65,000 to 70,000 clones, roughly four fifths occurring once. This specimen was peripheral blood, taken 28 days after the second AZD1222 dose. The receptors derive from an adult who received the AZD1222 COVID-19 vaccine. The CDR3 runs from the conserved cysteine through the conserved F or W. Some rows mark clone size as missing; the rest say once, few, many or name a class of expanded clone.

.	TRBV6-2/TRBV6-3	TRBJ1-6	CASSSEGQSSYNSPLHF
.	TRBV6-5	TRBJ1-1	CATSSHPGGNTEAFF
.	TRBV30	TRBJ1-5	CAWTGNSNQPQHF
few	TRBV5-1	TRBJ2-7	CASSLLVGEQYF
.	TRBV7-9	TRBJ1-4	CASSFEGRDEKLFF
.	TRBV5-4	TRBJ2-2	CASSLGPGAIGELFF
.	TRBV20-1	TRBJ2-3	CSASSPGQGLTDTQYF
.	TRBV7-2	TRBJ1-1	CASSPSAANTEAFF
.	TRBV6-2/TRBV6-3	TRBJ1-2	CASSQGLNYGYTF
.	TRBV6-5	TRBJ1-1	CASSRDTTEAFF
.	TRBV18	TRBJ1-6	CASSPIPGDNSPLHF
.	TRBV7-9	TRBJ1-3	CASRWDSSGNTIYF
.	TRBV5-1	TRBJ2-2	CASSWQGNTGELFF
.	TRBV6-5	TRBJ2-7	CASGTEPPAGEQYF
once	TRBV7-9	TRBJ2-2	CANFPGTGRSTGELFF
.	TRBV12-3/TRBV12-4	TRBJ1-2	CASSRSGEYGYTF
.	TRBV5-6	TRBJ1-2	CASSFVDKEVYYGYTF
few	TRBV21-1	TRBJ2-5	CASSLQGTQETQYF
.	TRBV13	TRBJ2-7	CASSQGQGVSYEQYF
.	TRBV7-9	TRBJ1-6	CASSSQVPNSPLHF
.	TRBV19	TRBJ2-7	CASSIDVGRPYEQYF
.	TRBV7-9	TRBJ2-7	CASSPGQFVSYEQYF
.	TRBV27	TRBJ2-5	CASSQDRAETQYF
.	TRBV11-3	TRBJ2-5	CASSLWGQETQYF
.	TRBV28	TRBJ1-1	CASSLAITEAFF
.	TRBV6-5	TRBJ1-1	CASSYSAGGAEAFF
.	TRBV5-5	TRBJ2-5	CASSFPPGGAAGETQYF
.	TRBV28	TRBJ2-7	CASRTGQGSSYEQYF
.	TRBV12-5	TRBJ1-2	CASGLVHRDRPFFLYGYTF
.	TRBV5-1	TRBJ2-5	CASSLEGRQETQYF
once	TRBV5-1	TRBJ1-6	CASSPQGQGDNSPLHF
.	TRBV4-1	TRBJ2-5	CASSQDKGQETQYF
.	TRBV9	TRBJ1-4	CASSGGTGVGEKLFF
.	TRBV7-2	TRBJ2-5	CASSLAGNGETQYF
.	TRBV11-1	TRBJ1-1	CASSLGFNTEAFF
once	TRBV9	TRBJ1-6	CASSGRQAVYNSPLHF
once	TRBV27	TRBJ1-4	CASSWRDGNEKLFF
.	TRBV5-4	TRBJ2-3	CASSSRLARETDTQYF
.	TRBV7-9	TRBJ2-5	CASNRDTQETQYF
few	TRBV5-5	TRBJ2-6	CASSSGSSGANVLTF
few	TRBV5-6	TRBJ2-1	CASSLVGQRSYNEQFF
.	TRBV5-5	TRBJ1-1	CASSLGRGGTEAFF
.	TRBV11-2	TRBJ2-1	CASSPIHSSGGEQFF
.	TRBV9	TRBJ2-1	CASSVEPGLAGYEQFF
few	TRBV9	TRBJ2-3	CASSGITGDTQYF
.	TRBV27	TRBJ1-1	CASSLSGYRDEAFF
few	TRBV10-3	TRBJ1-5	CAISVGQENQPQHF
.	TRBV7-6	TRBJ2-2	CASSRGAGGRNTGELFF
.	TRBV7-6	TRBJ2-1	CASSLGFSTYNEQFF
.	TRBV19	TRBJ1-1	CASSSGAGNTEAFF
.	TRBV2	TRBJ1-6	CASSVERTSPLHF
.	TRBV2	TRBJ1-4	CASDKQPGATNEKLFF
.	TRBV6-5	TRBJ2-7	CASSYSRMYEQYF
.	TRBV27	TRBJ1-1	CASSLSKVPGQTAEAFF
.	TRBV6-5	TRBJ1-5	CASTLTGQMTQPQHF